This T cell receptor (beta chain) is drawn from a study of CD8 T cells in Susac syndrome. Study-level information: Patients with Susac syndrome had blood drawn and were at that point therapy-naive, on corticosteroids, or on intravenous immunoglobulin alone.

CDR1 and CDR2 from the germline V gene are MNHEY and SVGAGI. Trimming removed 0 bases at V and 0 bases at J, with 8 bases between. This CDR3 has 16 amino acids. Patients with Susac syndrome met the recently defined diagnostic criteria for definite or probable disease. On this clonotype: Its matching antigen is unknown.

Random hexamers were used to reverse transcribe an amount of about 0.45 to 1 ug RNA. Coverage of TCR beta CDR3 amplification by immunoSEQ multiplex PCR extended to 54 Vbeta and 13 Jbeta. Via MiXCR, TCRdb re-called the immunoSEQ multiplex PCR reads, giving one row per CDR3 protein. The sample holds around 150,000 distinct CDR3 sequences, roughly 95% seen once. Study-wide results and limits: Clonal expansion was not observed in the Susac syndrome CD4+ T cell repertoires.

The chain carries TRBV6-5 and TRBJ1-4; no clear D gene. The TCR comes from a human donor with Susac syndrome. Sequencing used CD4+ T cells from PBMCs. The CDR3 protein is CASSYSIPSTNEKLFF. In DNA, the CDR3 is TGTGCCAGCAGTTACTCGATCCCGTCAACTAATGAAAAACTGTTTTTT.